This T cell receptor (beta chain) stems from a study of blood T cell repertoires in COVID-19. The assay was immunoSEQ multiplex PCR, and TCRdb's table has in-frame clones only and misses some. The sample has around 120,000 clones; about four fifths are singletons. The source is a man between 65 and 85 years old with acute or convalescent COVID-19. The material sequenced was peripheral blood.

CDR3 protein: CASSEIQGGTQYF. The CDR3, as DNA: TGTGCCAGCAGCGAAATACAGGGGGGCACGCAGTATTTT. This sequence joins TRBV11-3 and TRBJ2-3; 8 nucleotides align to TRBD1. The CDR3 is 13 residues long. Germline CDR1 SGHNT, CDR2 YENEEA. With 5 bases clipped from V and 9 bases from J, the junction kept 7 bases outside the gene matches.